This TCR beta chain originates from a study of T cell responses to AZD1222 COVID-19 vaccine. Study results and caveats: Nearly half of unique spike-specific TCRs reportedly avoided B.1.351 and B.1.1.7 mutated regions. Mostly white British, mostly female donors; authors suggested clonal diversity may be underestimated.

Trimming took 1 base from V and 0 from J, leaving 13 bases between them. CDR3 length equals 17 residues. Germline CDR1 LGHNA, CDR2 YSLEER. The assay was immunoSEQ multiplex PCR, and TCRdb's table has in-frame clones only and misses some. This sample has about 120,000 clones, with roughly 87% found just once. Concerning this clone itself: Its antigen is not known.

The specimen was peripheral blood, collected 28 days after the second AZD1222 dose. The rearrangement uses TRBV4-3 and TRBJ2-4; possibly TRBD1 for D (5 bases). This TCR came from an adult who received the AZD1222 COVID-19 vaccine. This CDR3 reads CASSQGVGQLAKNIQYF. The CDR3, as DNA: TGCGCCAGCAGCCAAGGGGTCGGACAACTAGCCAAAAACATTCAGTACTTC.